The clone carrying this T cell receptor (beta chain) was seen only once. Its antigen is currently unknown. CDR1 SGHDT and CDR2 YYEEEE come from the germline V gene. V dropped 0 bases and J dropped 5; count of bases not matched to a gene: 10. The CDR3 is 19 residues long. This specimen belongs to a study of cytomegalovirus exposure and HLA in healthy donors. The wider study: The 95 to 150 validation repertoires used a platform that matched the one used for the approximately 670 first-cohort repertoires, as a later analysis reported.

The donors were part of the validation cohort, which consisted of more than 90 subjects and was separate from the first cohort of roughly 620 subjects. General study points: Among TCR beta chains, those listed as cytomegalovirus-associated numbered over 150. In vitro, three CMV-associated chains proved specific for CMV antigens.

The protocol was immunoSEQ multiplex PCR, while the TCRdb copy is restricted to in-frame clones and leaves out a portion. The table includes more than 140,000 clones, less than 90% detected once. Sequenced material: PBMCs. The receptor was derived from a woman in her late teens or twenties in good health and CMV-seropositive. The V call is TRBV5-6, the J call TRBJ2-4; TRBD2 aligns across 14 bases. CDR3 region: CASSLGLAGGGTEQNIQYF. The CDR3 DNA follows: TGTGCCAGCAGCTTGGGACTAGCGGGAGGGGGGACGGAGCAAAACATTCAGTACTTC.